Here is one T cell receptor beta chain with its context. Its antigen is still unknown. Base qualities are not recorded, but no much larger clone differs from it by a single base. V and J are truncated by 4 bases and 4 bases respectively, leaving an intervening sequence of 7 bases. There are 12 amino acids in the CDR3, from cysteine to phenylalanine inclusive. The sequence is cut down to CDR3 DNA, 36 bases in frame from base 1. From a lookup of the germline V gene, CDR1 and CDR2 are SGHRS and YFSETQ. Whole blood was collected in K2EDTA tubes by collaborating institutions according to the institutions' own protocols. Collaborator samples were shipped for TCRbeta analysis as frozen whole blood, isolated PBMCs, or DNA extracted from either sample type. This sample was included in a study of blood T cell repertoires in COVID-19 (dated by TCRdb to 2018 to 2020). Context from the whole study: Samples from collaborators originated in the United States, Italy and Spain and spanned both the acute and convalescent phases of COVID-19. The samples were drawn from the first 160 participants of the ongoing ImmuneRACE study and from over a thousand subjects provided by 6 global collaborators. The sample metadata nearly always contained a de-identified subject ID, COVID-19 status, age in years and sex. The material from the prospective study consisted of cDNA or gDNA derived from T cells, B-cell-depleted T cells, or PBMCs. HLA class I and class II types, where available, came from metadata supplied by the sample provider rather than from assay-based typing. The repertoires were released in a freely available public database intended as a resource for research on the immune response to SARS-CoV-2. Subjects who had been exposed to COVID-19, were actively infected with it, or had recovered from it provided the deeply sampled blood TCRbeta repertoires that made up the dataset.

Overall study outcomes, separate from this receptor: The quantity of clinical and demographic metadata differed by source and by participant and was supplied without curation.

TCRbeta CDR3 regions were amplified from genomic DNA by means of the immunoSEQ Assay, a bias-controlled multiplex PCR. As for the original processing: Within the assay, amplification of reference gene primers was used to estimate how many nucleated cells each sample contained. To quantify the absolute abundance of each unique TCRbeta CDR3 rearrangement, sequence reads were collapsed and filtered. Productive Simpson clonality was computed per sample as the square root of Simpson's diversity index over productive rearrangements. Imported from immuneACCESS, the table was reduced by TCRdb to in-frame sequences with V and J called. These copies leave out some clones; in studies compared against another copy, an unresolved V gene accounts for under half, and the cause of the remainder is not known. V and J calls and clone size are copied from that table; D and trimming were computed from the DNA. The table for this sample lists approximately 170,000 clones; roughly 90% of them were counted only once. The top ten clonotypes cover roughly a sixth of the sample.

Sample: peripheral blood. The chain employs TRBV5-1 and TRBJ2-3; possibly the D gene is TRBD2, per 6 matching bases. The clonotype originates from a man aged 55 to 70 with active or convalescent COVID-19. The nucleotides are TGCGCCAGCAGCACGGGGGCAGATACGCAGTATTTT. It specifies CASSTGADTQYF.